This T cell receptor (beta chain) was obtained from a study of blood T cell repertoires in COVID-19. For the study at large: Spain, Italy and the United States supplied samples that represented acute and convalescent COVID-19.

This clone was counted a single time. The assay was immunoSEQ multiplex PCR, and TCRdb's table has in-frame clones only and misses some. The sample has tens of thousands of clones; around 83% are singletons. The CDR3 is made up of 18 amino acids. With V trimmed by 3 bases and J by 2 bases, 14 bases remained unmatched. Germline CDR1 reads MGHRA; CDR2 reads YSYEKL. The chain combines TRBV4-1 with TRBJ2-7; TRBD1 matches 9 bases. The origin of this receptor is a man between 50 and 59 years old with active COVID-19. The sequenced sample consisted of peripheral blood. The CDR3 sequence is CASSHPGQGPSRAYEQYF. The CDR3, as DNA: TGCGCCAGCAGCCATCCAGGACAGGGGCCGTCACGTGCCTACGAGCAGTACTTC.